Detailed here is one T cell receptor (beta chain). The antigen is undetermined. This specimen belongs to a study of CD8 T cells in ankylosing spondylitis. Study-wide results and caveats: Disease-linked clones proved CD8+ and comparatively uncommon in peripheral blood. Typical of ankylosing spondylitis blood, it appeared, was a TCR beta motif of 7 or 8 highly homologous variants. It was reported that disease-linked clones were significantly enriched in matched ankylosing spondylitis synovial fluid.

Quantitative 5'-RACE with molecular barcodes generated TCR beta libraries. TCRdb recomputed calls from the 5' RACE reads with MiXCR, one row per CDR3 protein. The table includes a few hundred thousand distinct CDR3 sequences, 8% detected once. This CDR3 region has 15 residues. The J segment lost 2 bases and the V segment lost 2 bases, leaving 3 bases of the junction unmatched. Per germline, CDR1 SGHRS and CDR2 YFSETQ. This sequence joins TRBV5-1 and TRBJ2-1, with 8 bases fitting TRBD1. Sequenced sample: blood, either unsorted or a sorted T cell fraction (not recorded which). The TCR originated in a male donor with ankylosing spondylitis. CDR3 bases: TGCGCCAGCAGCTTCGACAGGGGTACCTACAATGAGCAGTTCTTC. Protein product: CASSFDRGTYNEQFF.